The 6 T cell receptor beta chains presented below share a single source sample, sequenced in a study of T cells in Graves' hyperthyroidism and ophthalmopathy. There were TCR beta CDR3 regions amplified from RNA transcripts. With the HTBI primer set, the TCR CDR3 went through a first round of RT-PCR. TCRdb reanalysed the multiplex PCR reads using MiXCR and keeps one entry per CDR3 protein. The table has hundreds of thousands of distinct CDR3 sequences, roughly 15% seen once. Material: blood. These receptors were collected from a woman aged 50 to 60 with Graves' ophthalmopathy.

Note on this clonotype: This sequence may be a read error, since a much larger clone differs from it by one base. The chain couples TRBV11-2 to TRBJ2-1; a weak D match, TRBD1 (5 bases). The CDR3 consists of 15 residues. Trimming stripped 5 bases from V and 12 bases from J, with 23 bases between. Germline V lookup: CDR1 SGHAT, CDR2 FQNNGV. This CDR3 is CASSRTRAGLDGQFF. CDR3 bases: TGTGCCAGCAGCAGAACCCGGGCAGGGCTGGATGGGCAGTTCTTC.

The sample holds many counts of this clonotype. The J gene is TRBJ2-5, the V gene TRBV18, with a weak D call TRBD2 (6 bases). The V gene lost 3 bases and the J gene lost 14 bases, with 19 bases spanning the gap. Germline lookup yields CDR1 KGHSH and CDR2 LQKENI. The CDR3 runs to 13 residues. The CDR3 here is CASSPAGLPSPYF. In nucleotides, the CDR3 is TGTGCCAGCTCACCGGCGGGGTTACCATCCCCCTACTTC.

There are many counts of this clonotype. The CDR3 protein is CASSPRDRTYEQYF. The CDR3 region has the DNA TGTGCCAGCAGCCCCCGGGACAGGACCTACGAGCAGTACTTC. The V call is TRBV9, the J call TRBJ2-7; 8 nucleotides line up with TRBD1. The CDR3 length is 14 residues. Trimming cost V 4 bases and J 2 bases; bases outside gene matches: 5. CDR1 is SGDLS, CDR2 YYNGEE, per germline.

This clonotype was observed at least ten times. Here the CDR3 DNA reads TGCAGCGTTCCCCACACAACCGGGACGTCGACCTACGAGCAGTACTTC. Its protein is CSVPHTTGTSTYEQYF. The chain uses TRBV29-1 and TRBJ2-7, with D perhaps given as TRBD1 or TRBD2 (5 bases each). The length of the CDR3 is 16 residues. From germline, CDR1 is SQVTM and CDR2 ANQGSEA. V was trimmed by 5 bases and J by 2 bases, leaving 22 bases between them.

V is TRBV6-1 and J is TRBJ1-4; TRBD1 might be the D (5 bases). Per germline, CDR1 MNHNS and CDR2 SASEGT. The CDR3 contains 12 residues. Trimming cost V 8 bases and J 4 bases, with 8 bases left between them. The CDR3 DNA is TGTGCCAGCGGGGGGGATAATGAAAAACTGTTTTTT. Its protein product is CASGGDNEKLFF.

Ten or more counts support this clonotype. The gene calls are TRBV7-3 and TRBJ2-2; tentatively, D is TRBD2 (5 bases). Germline V gene lookup returns CDR1 SGHTA and CDR2 FQGTGA. V shed 5 bases and J shed 2 bases, with 21 bases lying between them. The length of the CDR3 is 18 residues. The CDR3 DNA sequence: TGTGCCAGCAGCCAGAAAAGCGGTCAGCGGTTCAACACCGGGGAGCTGTTTTTT. Translating it yields CASSQKSGQRFNTGELFF.